What follows are 30 T cell receptor beta chains derived from one specimen sequenced in a study of T-cell memory formation after mild COVID-19. TCRdb re-analysed the 5' RACE reads in MiXCR, keeping a single row per CDR3 protein. The table includes 350,000 to 500,000 distinct CDR3 sequences, 20% to 30% detected once. What was sequenced was PBMCs or a T cell subset sorted from them (not recorded which). The receptor set was obtained from an adult woman who had mild COVID-19 (a few samples of this study predate the infection). Cell type and time point are not known.

This clonotype was counted between two and nine times. The chain carries TRBV10-3 and TRBJ2-1, with D perhaps given as TRBD1 or TRBD2 (5 bases each). Germline V gives CDR1 ENHRY, CDR2 SYGVKD. This CDR3 contains 13 residues. V shed 10 bases and J shed 7 bases, with 17 bases lying between them. CDR3 DNA sequence: TGTGCCACGGGGACCGACGGTCGGAATGAGCAGTTCTTC. Encoded protein: CATGTDGRNEQFF.

The rearrangement joins TRBV7-9 to TRBJ1-1; D ambiguous. The germline V gene has CDR1 SEHNR and CDR2 FQNEAQ (reference sequence). Deletions cut 4 bases from V and 4 bases from J, with 7 bases between. The CDR3 is 12 amino acids. In DNA form, the CDR3 reads TGTGCCAGCAGCTCGAGGGTCACTGAAGCTTTCTTT. Its protein is CASSSRVTEAFF.

This clonotype was counted only a few times. The V call is TRBV6-2 or TRBV6-3, the J call TRBJ2-7, with D hard to call. Trimming removed 2 bases at V and 0 bases at J, with 8 bases between. The germline CDR1 and CDR2 sequences are MNHEY and SVGEGT. The CDR3 runs 14 residues. The CDR3 nucleotides read TGTGCCAGCAGTTACACAGCCACCTCCTACGAGCAGTACTTC. This encodes CASSYTATSYEQYF.

With respect to this clonotype: Germline is not matched at one junction end, which may reflect a read error. This chain links TRBV12-3 or TRBV12-4 with TRBJ2-2, with D maybe TRBD2 (5 bases). The CDR3 loop spans 16 amino acids. Here the CDR3 reads CASRLEGWFNTGELFF. CDR3 nucleotide sequence: TGTGCCAGCAGATTAGAGGGCTGGTTTAACACCGGGGAGCTGTTTTTT.

The J gene is TRBJ2-7, the V gene TRBV20-1, with 10 bases identical to TRBD2. From germline, CDR1 is DFQATT and CDR2 SNEGSKA (reference sequence). The CDR3 length is 13 residues. With 4 bases clipped from V and 4 bases from J, the junction kept 4 bases outside the gene matches. CDR3 nucleotide sequence: TGCAGTGCTAAGGCTAGCGGGAGTTACGAGCAGTACTTC. Translating gives CSAKASGSYEQYF.

This clonotype was counted only a few times. The chain joins TRBV6-5 to TRBJ1-1; D perhaps matches TRBD1 (5 bases). The CDR3 runs to 14 residues. V was cut by 1 base and J by 4 bases, with 10 bases left in between. Per the germline V gene, CDR1 is MNHEY and CDR2 is SVGAGI. The CDR3 sequence: CASSYLQGGTEAFF. CDR3 nucleotide sequence: TGTGCCAGCAGTTACTTGCAGGGAGGCACTGAAGCTTTCTTT.

This clonotype was picked up a small number of times. The gene calls are TRBV3-1 and TRBJ1-1; possibly TRBD1 for D (5 bases). Per germline, CDR1 LGHDT and CDR2 YNNKEL (reference sequence). Trimming took off 1 base at V and 0 bases at J, with 9 bases between the two ends. CDR3 length: 15 residues. The CDR3 sequence is CASSQGKGMNTEAFF. For the CDR3, the DNA is TGTGCCAGCAGCCAAGGGAAGGGGATGAACACTGAAGCTTTCTTT.

This clonotype has a count of ten or more. The V and J genes are TRBV4-3 and TRBJ2-2, with D maybe TRBD2 (6 bases). Germline V gene lookup returns CDR1 LGHNA and CDR2 YSLEER. This CDR3 spans 17 amino acids. The V and J ends lost 4 bases and 1 base respectively, with 16 bases between them. The DNA for the CDR3 is TGCGCCAGCAGCCGAAGGTCCCGGCGGGGGAACACCGGGGAGCTGTTTTTT. The encoded protein is CASSRRSRRGNTGELFF.

The gene calls are TRBV5-1 and TRBJ2-2, with 10 bases that match TRBD1. After removal of 3 bases from V and 3 bases from J, the junction contained 2 bases not matched to a gene. The CDR3 is made up of 15 amino acids. Germline CDR1 is SGHRS and CDR2 is YFSETQ. CDR3 coding DNA: TGCGCCAGCAGCTCCGGGACAGGGGACACCGGGGAGCTGTTTTTT. The encoded protein is CASSSGTGDTGELFF.

V is TRBV6-5 and J is TRBJ1-5; D is uncertain. Germline V CDR1 and CDR2: MNHEY, SVGAGI. This CDR3 has 14 amino acids. Trimming left V 7 bases short and J 0 bases short, with 10 bases between. The DNA for the CDR3 is TGTGCCAGCAAACCATTCAGTAGCAATCAGCCCCAGCATTTT. Translated: CASKPFSSNQPQHF.

V usage is TRBV19 and J usage is TRBJ2-3; no reliable D call. This CDR3 region has 13 residues. Germline V gene data show CDR1 as LNHDA and CDR2 as SQIVND (reference sequence). The V and J ends lost 5 bases and 2 bases respectively, with 8 bases between them. Here the CDR3 reads CASSPIITDTQYF. Written as DNA, the CDR3 is TGTGCCAGTAGTCCAATTATCACAGATACGCAGTATTTT.

The rearrangement joins TRBV6-6 to TRBJ2-7; 10 nucleotides align to TRBD2. Germline-derived CDR1 and CDR2 are MNHNY and SVGAGI (reference sequence). This CDR3 is 14 amino acids long. The V segment lost 8 bases and the J segment 4 bases; nucleotides outside the gene matches: 8. The CDR3 loop reads CASCSSGRRYEQYF. CDR3 bases: TGTGCCAGCTGTTCTAGCGGGAGACGATACGAGCAGTACTTC.

The chain links TRBV15 to TRBJ2-5; TRBD1 matches at 8 bases. Looked up from germline, CDR1 is LNHNV and CDR2 is YYDKDF (reference sequence). The CDR3 extends over 15 amino acids. Trimming at V came to 1 base and at J to 1 base, leaving 2 bases not matched to a gene. Here the CDR3 reads CATSRGGTGQETQYF. The CDR3 DNA follows: TGTGCCACCAGCAGAGGGGGGACAGGCCAAGAGACCCAGTACTTC.

The genes are TRBV7-6 and TRBJ2-5; D is unresolved. This CDR3 contains 15 residues. From germline, CDR1 is SGHVS and CDR2 FNYEAQ. V shed 3 bases and J shed 4 bases, with 15 bases lying between them. The CDR3 DNA sequence: TGTGCCAGCAGCTTGGGCCGAGGTCCGAGAGAGACCCAGTACTTC. It is translated as CASSLGRGPRETQYF.

The V and J genes are TRBV12-3 or TRBV12-4 and TRBJ2-5; 9 nucleotides line up with TRBD1. Trimming at V came to 3 bases and at J to 1 base, leaving 6 bases not matched to a gene. This CDR3 is built from 16 residues. CDR3 nucleotides: TGTGCCAGCAGTTTGGCTGGGGACAGGGTCCAAGAGACCCAGTACTTC. It encodes CASSLAGDRVQETQYF.

The chain carries TRBV9 and TRBJ2-1; 7 positions match TRBD1. The CDR3 has 13 residues. The V segment lost 3 bases and the J segment 6 bases; nucleotides outside the gene matches: 3. From germline, CDR1 is SGDLS and CDR2 YYNGEE. CDR3 loop: CASSGQGINEQFF. DNA of the CDR3: TGTGCCAGCAGCGGACAGGGTATCAATGAGCAGTTCTTC.

This clonotype was observed a few times. This chain links TRBV19 with TRBJ2-1; D not resolved. The germline gives CDR1 LNHDA, CDR2 SQIVND (reference sequence). Trimming left V 7 bases short and J 9 bases short, with 16 bases between. The CDR3 covers 13 residues. Written as DNA, the CDR3 is TGTGCCAGTACCTCCTCCCCCTGGGCTGAGCAGTTCTTC. Translation gives CASTSSPWAEQFF.

This clonotype was detected a few times. The chain is built from TRBV24-1 and TRBJ2-2; D is perhaps TRBD1 (5 bases). The CDR3 totals 13 residues. Germline-derived CDR1 and CDR2 are KGHDR and SFDVKD. V lost 7 bases and J 3 bases, leaving 8 bases between the germline ends. The CDR3 sequence: CATSDSYTGELFF. CDR3 DNA sequence: TGTGCCACCAGCGACAGCTACACCGGGGAGCTGTTTTTT.

The chain employs TRBV12-3 or TRBV12-4 and TRBJ2-3; the match to TRBD2 covers 7 bases. The trim removed 5 bases at V and 2 bases at J, leaving 7 bases unmatched. This CDR3 comprises 15 residues. CDR3 DNA sequence: TGTGCCAGCAGTCGGGACTACCTTACCACAGATACGCAGTATTTT. This sequence encodes CASSRDYLTTDTQYF.

This clonotype was recorded once. The gene calls are TRBV6-5 and TRBJ2-3, with 14 bases that match TRBD2. Germline assignment: CDR1 MNHEY and CDR2 SVGAGI. CDR3 length: 15 amino acids. Trimming took 5 bases from V and 10 from J; bases not matched to a gene: 8. CDR3 DNA sequence: TGTGCCAGCAGTGATTCTGGGACTAGCGGGGGCGCGCAGTATTTT. Translation gives CASSDSGTSGGAQYF.

The V gene is TRBV19, the J gene TRBJ1-6; D uncertain. V was shortened by 3 bases and J by 10 bases, with 4 bases between the two germline ends. CDR3 length equals 11 residues. Germline CDR1 is LNHDA and CDR2 is SQIVND (reference sequence). The CDR3 coding sequence is TGTGCCAGTAGTATGGGATCACCCCTCCACTTT. Translated, it gives CASSMGSPLHF.

This clonotype came up a few times. The chain employs TRBV9 and TRBJ2-7, with TRBD2 matching 10 bases. Per the germline V gene, CDR1 is SGDLS and CDR2 is YYNGEE. V shed 0 bases and J 9 bases; nucleotides not matched to a gene: 6. The CDR3 totals 14 residues. The CDR3 DNA is TGTGCCAGCAGCGTAGGAAGCGGGGGGGCTGTGCAGTACTTC. Its protein product is CASSVGSGGAVQYF.

This clonotype was seen just once. This chain uses TRBV6-5 with TRBJ1-2; a weak D match, TRBD1 (6 bases). Per germline, CDR1 MNHEY and CDR2 SVGAGI. V lost 6 bases and J lost 1, with 9 bases in between. The CDR3 contains 13 residues. CDR3: CASREQGNYGYTF. Written as DNA, the CDR3 is TGTGCCAGCAGGGAACAGGGTAACTATGGCTACACCTTC.

The chain combines TRBV4-1 with TRBJ2-3; D not certain. Per germline, CDR1 MGHRA and CDR2 YSYEKL. The ends were cut back, 1 base at V and 1 base at J, with 12 bases in the middle. The CDR3 runs 16 residues. CDR3 DNA sequence: TGCGCCAGCAGCCAAGTCCTGGCGCTGCGCACAGATACGCAGTATTTT. It is translated as CASSQVLALRTDTQYF.

In this sample, this clonotype turned up a few times. The chain uses TRBV5-1 and TRBJ2-5; 10 bases agree with TRBD2. CDR3 length: 16 amino acids. V dropped 4 bases and J dropped 3; count of bases not matched to a gene: 9. The germline CDR1 and CDR2 sequences are SGHRS and YFSETQ. The CDR3 DNA sequence: TGCGCCAGCAGCGGATTAGCGGGAGGTGGGGAAGAGACCCAGTACTTC. It encodes CASSGLAGGGEETQYF.

Concerning this clonotype itself: The junction departs from germline at one end; a sequencing error may be responsible. The chain uses TRBV4-1 and TRBJ2-1; the D gene is possibly TRBD2 (6 bases). The length of the CDR3 is 15 residues. CDR1 and CDR2 from the germline V gene are MGHRA and YSYEKL. The chain's CDR3 is CDSSQDGDLLNEQFF. CDR3 DNA: TGCGACAGCAGCCAAGATGGGGACTTACTCAATGAGCAGTTCTTC.

The J gene is TRBJ2-1, the V gene TRBV6-1, with 9 nucleotides matching TRBD2. Germline loops: CDR1 MNHNS, CDR2 SASEGT. The ends lost 1 base at V and 6 bases at J; junction bases unmatched: 4. The CDR3 extends over 15 amino acids. The chain's CDR3 is CASSEGRGGLNEQFF. The CDR3 region has the DNA TGTGCCAGCAGTGAAGGGCGGGGGGGCCTCAATGAGCAGTTCTTC.

This clonotype was seen many times. One end of the junction fails to match germline, which may point to a read error. The chain is built from TRBV12-3 or TRBV12-4 and TRBJ1-1, with D unclear. This CDR3 spans 13 amino acids. As DNA, the CDR3 is TGCGCCAGCAGCCTAGCAGAGAACACTGAAGCTTTCTTT. This codes for CASSLAENTEAFF.

This clonotype has a handful of counts. The CDR3 nucleotides read TGTGCCAGCAGTGGTGGGACAGTGGGGCTCCGGGAGCAGTACTTC. Its protein product is CASSGGTVGLREQYF. V gene TRBV25-1 combines with J gene TRBJ2-7; 7 positions match TRBD1. The germline gives CDR1 MGHDK, CDR2 SYGVNS. Trimming removed 4 bases from V and 7 bases from J; junction bases left unmatched: 13. This CDR3 region has 15 residues.

Only a few counts were recorded for this clonotype. The chain combines TRBV19 with TRBJ1-1, with D possibly matching TRBD1 (6 bases). The CDR3 is 16 residues long. V was shortened by 6 bases and J by 3 bases, with 20 bases between the two germline ends. Germline CDR1 is LNHDA and CDR2 is SQIVND (reference sequence). The CDR3 reads CASRKSRGGRDTEAFF. CDR3 in DNA: TGTGCCAGTAGAAAATCCCGCGGGGGGCGAGACACTGAAGCTTTCTTT.